This T cell receptor beta chain comes out of a study of T-cell memory formation after mild COVID-19. Whole-study results and caveats: A balance of CD4 and CD8 characterized clones contracting day 15 to 85, whereas later expanders leaned CD4+.

Regarding this clonotype: The antigen is unknown.

TCRdb ran MiXCR on the 5' RACE reads and lists one entry per CDR3 protein. The data show hundreds of thousands of distinct CDR3 sequences, roughly 19% seen once. Germline CDR1 reads SGHRS; CDR2 reads YFSETQ. V lost 3 bases and J lost 8; bases outside the gene matches: 8. This CDR3 region has 14 residues. The sequencing input was PBMCs or a T cell subset sorted from them (not recorded which). The sequence derives from a man between 18 and 35 years old who had mild COVID-19 (a few samples of this study predate the infection). Cell type and time point are not known. This chain uses TRBV5-1 with TRBJ2-1; 7 bases are a match to TRBD2. The CDR3 loop reads CASSWSGVGDEQFF. The CDR3 coding sequence is TGCGCCAGCAGCTGGAGCGGGGTAGGAGATGAGCAGTTCTTC.